This passage covers 17 T cell receptor beta chains from one sample sequenced in a study of cytomegalovirus exposure and HLA in healthy donors (TCRdb year 2017). The protocol used for the library was the immunoSEQ multiplex PCR assay. For the multiplex PCR, a mixture combining 60 forward primers for TCR Vbeta segments and 13 reverse primers for TCR Jbeta segments was used. TCRdb stores this immuneACCESS table with in-frame sequences only. Part of the clones is absent; in the studies checked, under half of the shortfall reflects unresolved V genes, and no reason is known for the rest. The sample table holds over 150,000 clones, of which around 80% were seen once. Clones ranked in the top ten supply around 1.5% of the sample. Sequencing input: PBMCs. These receptors originate from a girl aged 10 to 17 in good health and CMV-seropositive.

This chain links TRBV18 with TRBJ1-3; D uncertain. Germline CDR1 KGHSH, CDR2 LQKENI. The CDR3 contains 16 residues. The V end was cut by 3 bases, the J end by 0 bases, with 12 bases between. The CDR3 reads CASSPEGGSSGNTIYF. In nucleotides, the CDR3 is TGTGCCAGCTCACCCGAAGGAGGGAGCTCTGGAAACACCATATATTTT. Drawing the rest from reference TRBV18 and TRBJ1-3, the complete variable domain is NAGVMQNPRHLVRRRGQEARLRCSPMKGHSHVYWYRQLPEEGLKFMVYLQKENIIDESGMPKERFSAEFPKEGPSILRIQQVVRGDSAAYFCASSPEGGSSGNTIYFGEGSWLTVV.

This clone was seen a single time. The chain has TRBV7-9 and TRBJ2-7; D remains unclear. The germline V and J ends were trimmed by 0 bases and 4 bases, with 10 bases remaining between them. CDR3 size: 14 residues. CDR1 and CDR2 from the germline V gene are SEHNR and FQNEAQ (reference sequence). The CDR3 DNA sequence: TGTGCCAGCAGCTTAGCCGTTTTGGAGTACGAGCAGTACTTC. Protein product: CASSLAVLEYEQYF.

This chain joins TRBV11-2 and TRBJ1-1, with D perhaps matching TRBD1 (5 bases). Per germline, CDR1 SGHAT and CDR2 FQNNGV. V gave up 2 bases and J gave up 0 bases, with 10 bases separating them. The CDR3 totals 15 residues. This CDR3 reads CASSLQGELNTEAFF. The CDR3 DNA reads TGTGCCAGCAGCTTACAAGGGGAACTGAACACTGAAGCTTTCTTT.

The rearrangement links TRBV27 to TRBJ2-5, with 8 bases identical to TRBD2. The CDR3 runs 16 residues. Germline V lookup: CDR1 MNHEY, CDR2 SMNVEV (reference sequence). V was pared by 2 bases and J by 5 bases, with 10 bases of the junction left unmatched. In DNA form, the CDR3 reads TGTGCCAGCAGTTTAAGTCGGGTAGCGGGGATGGAGACCCAGTACTTC. Its translation is CASSLSRVAGMETQYF.

This clone showed up just once. This rearrangement joins TRBV29-1 to TRBJ1-2; D remains ambiguous. V gave up 5 bases and J gave up 0 bases, with 10 bases separating them. The germline CDR1 and CDR2 sequences are SQVTM and ANQGSEA. The CDR3 runs to 13 residues. The CDR3 is CSVSGRSNYGYTF. The CDR3 DNA follows: TGCAGCGTTAGCGGGCGATCTAACTATGGCTACACCTTC.

This clone was counted only a few times. The chain has TRBV30 and TRBJ2-5, with unresolved D. This CDR3 spans 12 amino acids. Trimming left V 0 bases short and J 5 bases short, with 7 bases between. Germline V gene lookup returns CDR1 GTSNPN and CDR2 SVGIG (reference sequence). This chain's CDR3 is CAWSVPQETQYF. CDR3 DNA: TGTGCCTGGAGTGTACCCCAGGAGACCCAGTACTTC.

V and J are TRBV28 and TRBJ1-5; D uncertain. V gave up 5 bases and J gave up 2 bases, with 25 bases separating them. This CDR3 has 19 amino acids. The V gene's germline CDR1 is MDHEN and CDR2 SYDVKM. DNA for the CDR3: TGTGCCAGCAGTCCCTTGGAGGGAATCAGTTGGGATGGCAATCAGCCCCAGCATTTT. Its protein is CASSPLEGISWDGNQPQHF.

This chain links TRBV29-1 with TRBJ2-7, with a possible D match to TRBD2 (5 bases). Trimming removed 6 bases at V and 4 bases at J, with 13 bases between. The germline gives CDR1 SQVTM, CDR2 ANQGSEA. There are 12 residues in the CDR3. The CDR3 region is CSVRRSAYEQYF. In nucleotides, the CDR3 is TGCAGCGTGAGGAGGTCGGCGTACGAGCAGTACTTC.

V usage is TRBV9 and J usage is TRBJ2-7; TRBD1 agrees at 7 bases. V shed 4 bases, J shed 1 base, and the junction held 8 bases outside the gene matches. Germline CDR1 reads SGDLS; CDR2 reads YYNGEE. The CDR3 is made up of 15 amino acids. This CDR3 is CASSSEGARSYEQYF. The CDR3, as DNA: TGTGCCAGCAGCTCCGAGGGGGCCCGATCCTACGAGCAGTACTTC. Filled out from reference TRBV9 and TRBJ2-7, the complete variable domain reads DSGVTQTPKHLITATGQRVTLRCSPRSGDLSVYWYQQSLDQGLQFLIQYYNGEERAKGNILERFSAQQFPDLHSELNLSSLELGDSALYFCASSSEGARSYEQYFGPGTRLTVT.

This clone has just one count. The rearrangement joins TRBV30 to TRBJ2-1; TRBD2 aligns across 11 bases. The CDR3 contains 12 residues. CDR1 is GTSNPN, CDR2 SVGIG, per germline (reference sequence). Losses at the gene ends were 4 bases for V and 12 bases for J; bases not matched to a gene: 5. CDR3 nucleotide sequence: TGTGCCTGGATAGCGGGAGGGGTCGGGCAGTTCTTC. This sequence encodes CAWIAGGVGQFF.

The chain uses TRBV6-5 and TRBJ2-7, with a tentative D call TRBD2 (5 bases). The CDR3 totals 11 residues. The germline gives CDR1 MNHEY, CDR2 SVGAGI. The V end was cut by 8 bases, the J end by 3 bases, with 8 bases between. CDR3 in amino acids: CASGRGYEQYF. CDR3 bases: TGTGCCAGCGGACGGGGCTACGAGCAGTACTTC.

The chain combines TRBV12-2 with TRBJ1-5; the table's D call, TRBD1, was not checked against the DNA. TRBV12-2 is described as a pseudogene. This CDR3 contains 17 residues. The CDR3 loop reads CASRLAGTGGEGQPQHF. CDR3 nucleotides: TGTGCAAGTCGCTTAGCGGGGACAGGGGGTGAGGGACAGCCCCAGCATTTT.

This chain joins TRBV6-1 and TRBJ1-2, with D maybe TRBD1 (6 bases). CDR3 size: 14 residues. The germline V gene has CDR1 MNHNS and CDR2 SASEGT. The germline V and J ends were trimmed by 5 bases and 8 bases, with 18 bases remaining between them. This CDR3 reads CASSHNRDEGGYTF. In DNA, the CDR3 is TGTGCCAGCAGTCACAACAGGGATGAGGGGGGCTACACCTTC.

The J gene is TRBJ2-7, the V gene TRBV19; maybe TRBD2 (5 bases). The CDR3 has 13 residues. CDR1 LNHDA and CDR2 SQIVND come from the germline V gene (reference sequence). With 2 bases removed from V and 7 bases from J, the gap between germline ends came to 12 bases. CDR3: CASSISRRGEQYF. The CDR3 DNA reads as TGTGCCAGTAGTATATCCCGGAGAGGGGAGCAGTACTTC.

This chain joins TRBV19 and TRBJ1-2; 8 nucleotides line up with TRBD1. The J segment lost 4 bases and the V segment lost 9 bases, leaving 10 bases of the junction unmatched. CDR3 length: 14 residues. CDR1 is LNHDA and CDR2 is SQIVND in the germline V gene (reference sequence). CDR3 region: CASSQTGARYGYTF. The DNA for the CDR3 is TGTGCCAGCAGCCAGACAGGGGCGCGCTATGGCTACACCTTC.

This sequence joins TRBV6-5 and TRBJ1-1; D is uncertain. This CDR3 is 15 amino acids long. V lost 0 bases to trimming and J lost 0 bases, with 8 bases between them. Germline V gene data show CDR1 as MNHEY and CDR2 as SVGAGI. The CDR3 here is CASSYSRAMNTEAFF. The CDR3 DNA follows: TGTGCCAGCAGTTACTCTCGAGCCATGAACACTGAAGCTTTCTTT.

The chain couples TRBV19 to TRBJ1-4, with D tentatively TRBD1 (6 bases). In germline, CDR1 is LNHDA, CDR2 SQIVND (reference sequence). V was pared by 5 bases and J by 5 bases, with 12 bases between. This CDR3 is 14 amino acids long. The CDR3 bases are TGTGCCAGTAGTCGTGGGACACGGAATGAAAAACTGTTTTTT. Its translation: CASSRGTRNEKLFF.